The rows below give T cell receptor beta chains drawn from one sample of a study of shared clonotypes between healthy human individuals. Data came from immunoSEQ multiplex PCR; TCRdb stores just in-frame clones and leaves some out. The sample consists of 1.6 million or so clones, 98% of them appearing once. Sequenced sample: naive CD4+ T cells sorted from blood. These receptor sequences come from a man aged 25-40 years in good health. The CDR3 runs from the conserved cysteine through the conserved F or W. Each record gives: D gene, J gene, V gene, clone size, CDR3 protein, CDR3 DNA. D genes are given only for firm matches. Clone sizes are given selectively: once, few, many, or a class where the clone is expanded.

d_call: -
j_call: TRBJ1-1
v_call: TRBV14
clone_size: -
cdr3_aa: CASSQDRGLRAFF
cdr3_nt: TGTGCCAGCAGCCAAGATAGAGGCCTTCGAGCTTTCTTT

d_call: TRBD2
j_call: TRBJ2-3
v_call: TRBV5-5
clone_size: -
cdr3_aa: CASSRGLAGGEDTQYF
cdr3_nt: TGTGCCAGCAGCAGGGGACTAGCGGGAGGGGAAGATACGCAGTATTTT

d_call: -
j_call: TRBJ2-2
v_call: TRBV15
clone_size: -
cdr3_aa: CATSRDYDGTYTGELFF
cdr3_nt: TGTGCCACCAGCAGAGATTACGACGGGACATACACCGGGGAGCTGTTTTTT

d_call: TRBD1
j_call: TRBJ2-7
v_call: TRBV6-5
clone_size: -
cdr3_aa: CASSYGTGYYEQYF
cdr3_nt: TGTGCCAGCAGTTACGGGACAGGGTATTACGAGCAGTACTTC

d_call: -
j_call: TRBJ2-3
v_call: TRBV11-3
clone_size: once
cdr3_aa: CASSLFGGTEDTQYF
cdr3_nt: TGTGCCAGCAGCTTATTCGGCGGGACTGAAGATACGCAGTATTTT

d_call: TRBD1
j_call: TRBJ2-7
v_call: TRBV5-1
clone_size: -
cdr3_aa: CASSSGTGSLEQYF
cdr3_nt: TGCGCCAGCAGCTCCGGGACAGGGTCTCTCGAGCAGTACTTC

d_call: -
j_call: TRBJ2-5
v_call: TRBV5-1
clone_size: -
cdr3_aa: CASRGRGTAGETQYF
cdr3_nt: TGCGCCAGCAGGGGGAGAGGGACGGCCGGAGAGACCCAGTACTTC

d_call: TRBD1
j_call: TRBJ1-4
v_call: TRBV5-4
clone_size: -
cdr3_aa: CASSFPDRGNEKLFF
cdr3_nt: TGTGCCAGCAGCTTTCCCGACAGGGGTAATGAAAAACTGTTTTTT

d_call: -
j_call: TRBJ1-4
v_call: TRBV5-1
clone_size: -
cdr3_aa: CASSLVRGRGSENEKLFF
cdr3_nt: TGCGCCAGCAGCTTGGTAAGGGGCCGGGGCAGTGAAAATGAAAAACTGTTTTTT

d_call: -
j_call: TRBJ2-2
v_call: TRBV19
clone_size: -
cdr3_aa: CASSTDTNTGELFF
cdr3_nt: TGTGCCAGTAGTACGGACACGAACACCGGGGAGCTGTTTTTT

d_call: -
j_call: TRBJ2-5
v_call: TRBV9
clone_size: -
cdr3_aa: CASSVSSGLATYQETQYF
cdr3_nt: TGTGCCAGCAGCGTATCGTCTGGATTAGCGACTTACCAAGAGACCCAGTACTTC

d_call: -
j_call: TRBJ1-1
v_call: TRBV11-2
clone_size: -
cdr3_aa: CASSPEWVPEAFF
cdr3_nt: TGTGCCAGCAGCCCTGAGTGGGTGCCTGAAGCTTTCTTT

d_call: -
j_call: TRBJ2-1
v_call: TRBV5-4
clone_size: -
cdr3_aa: CASRSNRVSYNEQFF
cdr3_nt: TGTGCCAGCAGGTCTAACAGGGTTTCCTACAATGAGCAGTTCTTC

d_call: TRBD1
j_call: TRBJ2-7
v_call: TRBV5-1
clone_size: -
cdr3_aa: CASSSRTGTYEQYF
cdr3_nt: TGCGCCAGCAGCTCTCGGACAGGAACCTACGAGCAGTACTTC

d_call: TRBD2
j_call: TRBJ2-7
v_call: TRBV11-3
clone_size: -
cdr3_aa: CASSLSGRASEQYF
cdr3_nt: TGTGCCAGCAGCTTGAGCGGGAGGGCCTCCGAGCAGTACTTC

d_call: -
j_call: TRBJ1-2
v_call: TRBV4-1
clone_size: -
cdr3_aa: CASSQFKDWEAGYTF
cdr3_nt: TGCGCCAGCAGCCAATTTAAGGACTGGGAAGCGGGCTACACCTTC

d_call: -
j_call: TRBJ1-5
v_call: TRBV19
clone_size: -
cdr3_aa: CASSISQGSSNQPQHF
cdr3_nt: TGTGCCAGTAGTATATCTCAGGGATCGAGCAATCAGCCCCAGCATTTT

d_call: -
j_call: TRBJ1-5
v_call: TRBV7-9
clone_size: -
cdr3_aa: CASSPSSSNQPQHF
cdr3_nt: TGTGCCAGCAGCCCGTCGTCAAGCAATCAGCCCCAGCATTTT

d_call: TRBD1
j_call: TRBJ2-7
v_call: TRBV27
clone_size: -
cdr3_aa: CASSLSGTGTYEQYF
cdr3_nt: TGTGCCAGCAGTTTATCCGGGACAGGGACCTACGAGCAGTACTTC

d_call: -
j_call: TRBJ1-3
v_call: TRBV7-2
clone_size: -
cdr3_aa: CASSAGTGNTIYF
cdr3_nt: TGTGCCAGCAGCGCCGGGACAGGAAACACCATATATTTT

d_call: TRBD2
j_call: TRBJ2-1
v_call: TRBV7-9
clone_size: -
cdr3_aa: CASSLGTSGSNEQFF
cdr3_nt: TGTGCCAGCAGCCTAGGGACTAGCGGGAGCAATGAGCAGTTCTTC

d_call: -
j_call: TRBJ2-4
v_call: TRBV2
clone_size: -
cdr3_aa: CASTQAPNIQYF
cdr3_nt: TGTGCCAGCACACAGGCCCCTAACATTCAGTACTTC

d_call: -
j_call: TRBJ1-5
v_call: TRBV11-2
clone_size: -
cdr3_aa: CASSAIQGSNQPQHF
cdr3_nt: TGTGCCAGCAGCGCCATACAGGGTTCCAATCAGCCCCAGCATTTT

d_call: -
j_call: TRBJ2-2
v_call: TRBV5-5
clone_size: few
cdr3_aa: CASSLDPTGELFF
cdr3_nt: TGTGCCAGCAGCCTCGACCCAACCGGGGAGCTGTTTTTT

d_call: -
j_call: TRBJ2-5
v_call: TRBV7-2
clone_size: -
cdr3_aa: CASSLQRGKETQYF
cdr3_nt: TGTGCCAGCAGCTTACAACGGGGTAAAGAGACCCAGTACTTC

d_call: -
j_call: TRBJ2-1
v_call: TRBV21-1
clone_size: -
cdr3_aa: CASSHKPPRDHLYNEQFF
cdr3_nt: TGTGCCAGCAGCCACAAACCGCCCCGCGACCACCTATACAATGAGCAGTTCTTC

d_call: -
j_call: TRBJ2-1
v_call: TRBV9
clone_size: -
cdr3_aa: CASSVGTTEQFF
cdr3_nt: TGTGCCAGCAGCGTAGGAACCACCGAGCAGTTCTTC

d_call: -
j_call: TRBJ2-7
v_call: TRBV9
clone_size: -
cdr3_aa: CASSVEGLALDEQYF
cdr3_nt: TGTGCCAGCAGCGTAGAAGGTCTAGCTCTCGACGAGCAGTACTTC

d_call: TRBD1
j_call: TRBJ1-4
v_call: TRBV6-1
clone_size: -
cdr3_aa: CASSDRGHDEKLFF
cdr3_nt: TGTGCCAGCAGTGACAGGGGGCATGATGAAAAACTGTTTTTT

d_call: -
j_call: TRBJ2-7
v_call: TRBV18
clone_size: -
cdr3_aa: CASSPGLVGYEQYF
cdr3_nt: TGTGCCAGCTCACCAGGGCTAGTAGGGTACGAGCAGTACTTC

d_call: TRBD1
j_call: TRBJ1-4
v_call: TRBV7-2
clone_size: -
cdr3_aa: CASSLQGGPNEKLFF
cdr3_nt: TGTGCCAGCAGCCTTCAGGGGGGGCCTAATGAAAAACTGTTTTTT

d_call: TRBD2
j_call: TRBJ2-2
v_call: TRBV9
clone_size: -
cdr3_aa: CASSGTSGRAPGELFF
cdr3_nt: TGTGCCAGCAGCGGAACTAGCGGGAGGGCCCCCGGGGAGCTGTTTTTT

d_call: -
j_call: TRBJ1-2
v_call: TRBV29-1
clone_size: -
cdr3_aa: CSVEIGQGRGYTF
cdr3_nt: TGCAGCGTTGAAATCGGGCAGGGTCGAGGCTACACCTTC

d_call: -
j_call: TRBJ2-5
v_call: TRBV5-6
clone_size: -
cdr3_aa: CASSLARIEETQYF
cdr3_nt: TGTGCCAGCAGCTTGGCCAGGATTGAAGAGACCCAGTACTTC

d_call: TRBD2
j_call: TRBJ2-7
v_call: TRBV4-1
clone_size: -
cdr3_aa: CASSQELLAGDWYEQYF
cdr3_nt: TGCGCCAGCAGCCAAGAACTGCTAGCGGGAGATTGGTACGAGCAGTACTTC

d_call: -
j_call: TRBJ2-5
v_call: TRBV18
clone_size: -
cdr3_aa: CASSPLGGETQYF
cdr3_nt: TGTGCCAGCTCACCCCTTGGGGGAGAGACCCAGTACTTC

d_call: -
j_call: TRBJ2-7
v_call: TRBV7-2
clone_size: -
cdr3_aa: CASSLVHWQGVYEQYF
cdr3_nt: TGTGCCAGCAGCTTAGTTCACTGGCAGGGCGTCTACGAGCAGTACTTC

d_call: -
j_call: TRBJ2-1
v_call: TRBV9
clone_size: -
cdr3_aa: CASSVMRQSSYNEQFF
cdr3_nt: TGTGCCAGCAGCGTAATGAGGCAAAGCTCCTACAATGAGCAGTTCTTC

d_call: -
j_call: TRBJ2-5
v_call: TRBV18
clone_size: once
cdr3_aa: CASSPPSVETQYF
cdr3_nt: TGTGCCAGCTCACCACCTAGCGTAGAGACCCAGTACTTC

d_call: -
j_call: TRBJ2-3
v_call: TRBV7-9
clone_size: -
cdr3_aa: CASSLAGRTDTQYF
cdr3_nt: TGTGCCAGCAGCTTAGCGGGACGGACAGATACGCAGTATTTT

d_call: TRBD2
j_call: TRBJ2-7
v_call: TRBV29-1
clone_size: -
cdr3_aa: CSVWTSGFYEQYF
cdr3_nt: TGCAGCGTTTGGACTAGCGGGTTCTACGAGCAGTACTTC

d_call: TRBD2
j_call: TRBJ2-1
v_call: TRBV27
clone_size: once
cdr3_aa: CASSPRLAGVGEQFF
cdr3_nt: TGTGCCAGCAGTCCGAGACTAGCGGGAGTTGGTGAGCAGTTCTTC

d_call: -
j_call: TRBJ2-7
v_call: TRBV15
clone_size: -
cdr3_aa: CATSRPGFTYEQYF
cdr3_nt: TGTGCCACCAGCAGACCGGGATTTACCTACGAGCAGTACTTC

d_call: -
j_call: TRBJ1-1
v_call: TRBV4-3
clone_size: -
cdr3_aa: CASSQDEQVRREAFF
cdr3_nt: TGCGCCAGCAGCCAAGATGAACAGGTACGCCGAGAAGCTTTCTTT

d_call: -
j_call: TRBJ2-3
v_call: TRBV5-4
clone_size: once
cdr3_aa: CASSSNSADTQYF
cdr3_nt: TGTGCCAGCAGCTCAAATTCCGCAGATACGCAGTATTTT

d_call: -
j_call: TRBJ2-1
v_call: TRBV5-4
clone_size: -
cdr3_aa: CASSPPGGGFNEQFF
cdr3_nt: TGTGCCAGCAGCCCCCCGGGTGGGGGGTTCAATGAGCAGTTCTTC

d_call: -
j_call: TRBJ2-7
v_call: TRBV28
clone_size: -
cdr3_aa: CASTSGYEQYF
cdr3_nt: TGTGCCAGCACGTCCGGGTACGAGCAGTACTTC

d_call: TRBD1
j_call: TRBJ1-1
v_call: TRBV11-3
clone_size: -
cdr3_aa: CASSSGQVLGLTFF
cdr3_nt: TGTGCCAGCAGCTCCGGACAGGTTTTGGGGTTGACTTTCTTT

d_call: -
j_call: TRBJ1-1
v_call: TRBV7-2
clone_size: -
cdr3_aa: CASSLVAVEAFF
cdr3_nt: TGTGCCAGCAGCTTAGTGGCGGTAGAAGCTTTCTTT

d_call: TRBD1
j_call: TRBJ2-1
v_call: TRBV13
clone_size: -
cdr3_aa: CASSRQGAGNEQFF
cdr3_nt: TGTGCCAGCTCAAGACAGGGGGCCGGCAATGAGCAGTTCTTC

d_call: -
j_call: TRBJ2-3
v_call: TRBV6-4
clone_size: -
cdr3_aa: CASSDSFAGTDTQYF
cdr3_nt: TGTGCCAGCAGTGACTCGTTCGCGGGAACAGATACGCAGTATTTT